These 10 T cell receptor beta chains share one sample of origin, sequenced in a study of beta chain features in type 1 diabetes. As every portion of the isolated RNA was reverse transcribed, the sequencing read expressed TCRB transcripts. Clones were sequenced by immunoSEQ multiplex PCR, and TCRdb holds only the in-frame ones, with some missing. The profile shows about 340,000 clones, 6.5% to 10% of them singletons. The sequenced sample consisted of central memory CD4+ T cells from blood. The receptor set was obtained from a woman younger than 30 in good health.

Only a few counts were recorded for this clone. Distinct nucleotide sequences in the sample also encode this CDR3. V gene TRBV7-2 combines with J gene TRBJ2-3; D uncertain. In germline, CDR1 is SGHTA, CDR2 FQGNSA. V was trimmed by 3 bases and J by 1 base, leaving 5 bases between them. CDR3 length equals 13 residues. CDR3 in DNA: TGTGCCAGCAGCTTTCGGGGCACAGATACGCAGTATTTT. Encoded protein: CASSFRGTDTQYF.

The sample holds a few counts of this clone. The CDR3 nucleotides are TGTGCCATCAGCGGGACTAGCGGGAGTTCAGTCACAGATACGCAGTATTTT. Its translation is CAISGTSGSSVTDTQYF. The chain uses TRBV10-3 and TRBJ2-3; 14 bases are shared with TRBD2. V was clipped by 6 bases and J by 2 bases; unmatched bases: 7. Germline CDR1 is ENHRY and CDR2 is SYGVKD. The CDR3 sequence is 17 residues long.

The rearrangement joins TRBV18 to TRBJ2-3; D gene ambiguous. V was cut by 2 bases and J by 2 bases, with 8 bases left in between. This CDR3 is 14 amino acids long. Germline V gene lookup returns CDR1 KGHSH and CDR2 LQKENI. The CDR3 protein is CASSPGVDTDTQYF. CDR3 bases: TGTGCCAGCTCACCAGGGGTGGACACAGATACGCAGTATTTT. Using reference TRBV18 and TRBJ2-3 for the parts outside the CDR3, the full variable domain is NAGVMQNPRHLVRRRGQEARLRCSPMKGHSHVYWYRQLPEEGLKFMVYLQKENIIDESGMPKERFSAEFPKEGPSILRIQQVVRGDSAAYFCASSPGVDTDTQYFGPGTRLTVL.

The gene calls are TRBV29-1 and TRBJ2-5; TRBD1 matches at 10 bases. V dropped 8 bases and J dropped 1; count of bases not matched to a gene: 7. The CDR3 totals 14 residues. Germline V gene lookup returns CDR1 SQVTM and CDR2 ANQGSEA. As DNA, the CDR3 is TGCAGCTCGTCGTGGACAGGGGGCCAAGAGACCCAGTACTTC. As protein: CSSSWTGGQETQYF.

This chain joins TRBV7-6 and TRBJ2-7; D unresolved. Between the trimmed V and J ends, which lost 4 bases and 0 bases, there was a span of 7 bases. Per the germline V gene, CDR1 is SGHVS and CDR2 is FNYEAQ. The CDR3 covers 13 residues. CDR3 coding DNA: TGTGCCAGCAGCTCGGTCCCCTCCTACGAGCAGTACTTC. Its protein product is CASSSVPSYEQYF.

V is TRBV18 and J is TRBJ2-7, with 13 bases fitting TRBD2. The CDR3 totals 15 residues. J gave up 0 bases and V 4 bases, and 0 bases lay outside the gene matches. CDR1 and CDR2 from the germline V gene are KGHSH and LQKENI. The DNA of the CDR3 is TGTGCCAGCTCACGGACTAGCGGGAGCTCCTACGAGCAGTACTTC. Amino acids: CASSRTSGSSYEQYF.

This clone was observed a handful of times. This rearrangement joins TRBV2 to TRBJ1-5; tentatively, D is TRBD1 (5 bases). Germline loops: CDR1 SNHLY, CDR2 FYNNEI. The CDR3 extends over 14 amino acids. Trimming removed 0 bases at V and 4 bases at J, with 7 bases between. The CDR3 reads CASSEATENQPQHF. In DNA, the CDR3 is TGTGCCAGCAGTGAAGCGACAGAAAATCAGCCCCAGCATTTT. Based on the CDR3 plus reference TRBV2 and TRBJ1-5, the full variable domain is EPEVTQTPSHQVTQMGQEVILRCVPISNHLYFYWYRQILGQKVEFLVSFYNNEISEKSEIFDDQFSVERPDGSNFTLKIRSTKLEDSAMYFCASSEATENQPQHFGDGTRLSIL.

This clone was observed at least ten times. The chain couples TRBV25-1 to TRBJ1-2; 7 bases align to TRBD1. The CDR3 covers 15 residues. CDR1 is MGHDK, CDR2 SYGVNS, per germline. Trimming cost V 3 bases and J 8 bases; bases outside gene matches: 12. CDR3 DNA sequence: TGTGCCAGCAGTGATTTCCGGACAGGAAGGGGCGGCTACACCTTC. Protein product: CASSDFRTGRGGYTF.

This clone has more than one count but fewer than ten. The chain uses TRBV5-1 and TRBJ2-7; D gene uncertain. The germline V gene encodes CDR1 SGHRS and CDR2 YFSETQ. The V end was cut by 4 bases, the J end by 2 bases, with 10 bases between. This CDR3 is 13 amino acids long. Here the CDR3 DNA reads TGCGCCAGCAGCCCCGTTCCAGCCTACGAGCAGTACTTC. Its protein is CASSPVPAYEQYF.

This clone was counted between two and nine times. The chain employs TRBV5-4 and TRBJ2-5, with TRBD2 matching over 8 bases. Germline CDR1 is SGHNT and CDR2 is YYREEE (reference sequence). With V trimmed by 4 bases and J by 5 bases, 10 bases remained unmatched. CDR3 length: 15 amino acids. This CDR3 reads CASSRAGVIGETQYF. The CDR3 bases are TGTGCCAGCAGCCGAGCGGGAGTTATCGGGGAGACCCAGTACTTC.